Described below is a single T cell receptor (beta chain) sequence and its context. This entry comes from a study of blood T cell repertoires in COVID-19. Across the whole study: Some COVID-19 samples were acute and others convalescent; all came from the United States, Italy and Spain.

Germline CDR1 reads MGHDK; CDR2 reads SYGVNS. V was cut by 3 bases and J by 4 bases, with 7 bases left in between. The CDR3 is made up of 13 amino acids. Per the authors' pipeline: Estimation of nucleated cell counts relied on the amplification of reference gene primers. Sequencing was performed with immunoSEQ multiplex PCR; in TCRdb, only in-frame clones are kept and a portion is missing. Clone size and V and J calls were adopted from that table, with D and trimming inferred from the DNA. This sample has about 85,000 clones, with roughly 89% found just once. The source is a man aged 50 or older with acute or convalescent COVID-19. Material for sequencing was peripheral blood. This chain joins TRBV25-1 and TRBJ2-1, with no clear D. Here the CDR3 DNA reads TGTGCCAGCAGTGACGTCGGTTACAATGAGCAGTTCTTC. Protein sequence: CASSDVGYNEQFF.